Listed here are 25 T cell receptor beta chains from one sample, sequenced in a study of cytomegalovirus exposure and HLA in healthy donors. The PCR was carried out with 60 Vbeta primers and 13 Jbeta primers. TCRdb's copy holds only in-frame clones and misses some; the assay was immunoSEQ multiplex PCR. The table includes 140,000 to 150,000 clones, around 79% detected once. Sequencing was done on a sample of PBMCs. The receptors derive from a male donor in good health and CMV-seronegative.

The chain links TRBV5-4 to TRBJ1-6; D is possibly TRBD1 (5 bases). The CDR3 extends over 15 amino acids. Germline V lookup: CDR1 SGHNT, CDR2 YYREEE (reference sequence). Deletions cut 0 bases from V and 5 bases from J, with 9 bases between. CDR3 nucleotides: TGTGCCAGCAGCTTGGACAGGTGGAATAATTCACCCCTCCACTTT. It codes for CASSLDRWNNSPLHF.

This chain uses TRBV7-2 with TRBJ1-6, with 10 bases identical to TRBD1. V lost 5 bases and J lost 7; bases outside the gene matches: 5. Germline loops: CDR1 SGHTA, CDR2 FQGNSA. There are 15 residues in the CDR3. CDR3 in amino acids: CASSVTGQGNSPLHF. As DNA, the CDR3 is TGTGCCAGCAGCGTTACGGGACAGGGGAATTCACCCCTCCACTTT.

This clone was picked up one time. This CDR3 is CSVIAGGSYEQYF. CDR3 sequence (DNA): TGCAGCGTGATAGCGGGAGGGAGCTACGAGCAGTACTTC. The chain has TRBV29-1 and TRBJ2-7; 11 bases align to TRBD2. Germline V CDR1 and CDR2: SQVTM, ANQGSEA. CDR3 length: 13 amino acids. The V segment lost 6 bases and the J segment 3 bases; nucleotides outside the gene matches: 4.

CDR3 loop: CASSQTSRAYEQYF. The CDR3 DNA sequence: TGCGCCAGCAGTCAGACTAGCAGAGCCTACGAGCAGTACTTC. The rearrangement uses TRBV4-3 and TRBJ2-7; 7 bases are shared with TRBD2. There are 14 residues in the CDR3. V dropped 6 bases and J dropped 2; count of bases not matched to a gene: 7. The germline V gene has CDR1 LGHNA and CDR2 YSLEER.

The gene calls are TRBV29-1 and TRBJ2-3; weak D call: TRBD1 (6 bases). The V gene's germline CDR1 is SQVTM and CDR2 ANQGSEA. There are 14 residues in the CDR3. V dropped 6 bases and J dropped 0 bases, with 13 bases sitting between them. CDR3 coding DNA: TGCAGCGTCTCTGGGACACTAAGCACAGATACGCAGTATTTT. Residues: CSVSGTLSTDTQYF.

The CDR3 spells CASSPTGYEQYF. The CDR3 DNA is TGTGCCAGCAGCCCGACAGGGTACGAGCAGTACTTC. V usage is TRBV7-2 and J usage is TRBJ2-5, with 7 bases fitting TRBD1. Matching the DNA end better, TRBJ2-7 makes the J call doubtful. The CDR3 is 12 amino acids. CDR1 SGHTA and CDR2 FQGNSA come from the germline V gene.

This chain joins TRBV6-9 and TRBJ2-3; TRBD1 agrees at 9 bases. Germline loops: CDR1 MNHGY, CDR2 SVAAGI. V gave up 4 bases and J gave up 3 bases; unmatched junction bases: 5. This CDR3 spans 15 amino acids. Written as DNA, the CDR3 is TGTGCCAGCAGTTCGGGACAGGGTATGACAGATACGCAGTATTTT. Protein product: CASSSGQGMTDTQYF.

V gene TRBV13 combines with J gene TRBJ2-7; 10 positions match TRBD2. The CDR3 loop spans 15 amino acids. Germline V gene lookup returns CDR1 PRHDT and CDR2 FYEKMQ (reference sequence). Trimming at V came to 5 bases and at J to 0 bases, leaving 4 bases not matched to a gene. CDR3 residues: CASSPTSGTSYEQYF. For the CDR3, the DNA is TGTGCCAGCAGCCCCACTAGCGGGACCTCCTACGAGCAGTACTTC.

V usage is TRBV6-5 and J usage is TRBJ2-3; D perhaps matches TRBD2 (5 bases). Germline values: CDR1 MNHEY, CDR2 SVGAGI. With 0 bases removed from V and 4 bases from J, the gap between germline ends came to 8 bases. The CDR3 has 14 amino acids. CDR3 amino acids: CASSYSYSADTQYF. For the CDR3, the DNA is TGTGCCAGCAGTTACTCGTATAGCGCAGATACGCAGTATTTT.

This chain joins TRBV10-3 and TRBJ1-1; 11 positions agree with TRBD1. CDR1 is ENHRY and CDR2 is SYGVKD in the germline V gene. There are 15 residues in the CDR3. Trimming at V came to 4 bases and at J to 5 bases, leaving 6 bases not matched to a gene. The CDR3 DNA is TGTGCCATCAGTGGGACAGGGGGCTCGATAACTGAAGCTTTCTTT. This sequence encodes CAISGTGGSITEAFF.

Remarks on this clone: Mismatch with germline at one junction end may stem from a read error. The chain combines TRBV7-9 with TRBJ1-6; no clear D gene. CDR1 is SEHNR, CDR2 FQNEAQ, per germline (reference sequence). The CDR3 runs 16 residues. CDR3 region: CASSLIGSSYNSPPHF. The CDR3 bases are TGTGCCAGCAGCTTAATCGGGAGCTCCTATAATTCACCCCCCCACTTT. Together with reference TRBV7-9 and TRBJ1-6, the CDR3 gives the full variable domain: DTGVSQNPRHKITKRGQNVTFRCDPISEHNRLYWYRQTLGQGPEFLTYFQNEAQLEKSRLLSDRFSAERPKGSFSTLEIQRTEQGDSAMYLCASSLIGSSYNSPPHFGNGTRLTVT.

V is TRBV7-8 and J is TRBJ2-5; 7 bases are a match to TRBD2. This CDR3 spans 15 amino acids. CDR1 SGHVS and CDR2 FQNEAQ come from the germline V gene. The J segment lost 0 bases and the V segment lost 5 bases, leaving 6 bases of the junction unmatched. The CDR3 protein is CASSGGVGYQETQYF. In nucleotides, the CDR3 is TGTGCCAGCAGCGGGGGGGTAGGGTACCAAGAGACCCAGTACTTC.

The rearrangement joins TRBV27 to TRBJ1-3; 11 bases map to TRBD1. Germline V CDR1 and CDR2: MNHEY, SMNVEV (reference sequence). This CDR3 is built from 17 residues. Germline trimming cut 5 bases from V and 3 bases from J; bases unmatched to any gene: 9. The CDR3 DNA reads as TGTGCCAGCAGTCCCCGAGGACAGGGGGCATATGGAAACACCATATATTTT. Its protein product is CASSPRGQGAYGNTIYF.

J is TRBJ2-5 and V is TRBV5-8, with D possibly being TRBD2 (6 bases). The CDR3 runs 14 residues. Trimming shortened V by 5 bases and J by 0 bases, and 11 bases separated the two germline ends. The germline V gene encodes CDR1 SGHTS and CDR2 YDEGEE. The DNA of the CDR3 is TGTGCCAGCAGGGAGGCGGGGAACCAAGAGACCCAGTACTTC. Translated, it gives CASREAGNQETQYF. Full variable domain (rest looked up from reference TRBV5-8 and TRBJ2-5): EAGVTQSPTHLIKTRGQQATLRCSPISGHTSVYWYQQALGLGLQFLLWYDEGEERNRGNFPPRFSGRQFPNYSSELNVNALELEDSALYLCASREAGNQETQYFGPGTRLLVL.

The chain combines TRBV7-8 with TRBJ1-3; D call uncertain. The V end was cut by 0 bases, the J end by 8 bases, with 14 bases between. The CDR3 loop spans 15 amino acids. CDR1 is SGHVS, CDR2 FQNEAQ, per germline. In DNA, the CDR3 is TGTGCCAGCAGCTTAGCGGAAGACTCGTGGTACACCATATATTTT. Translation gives CASSLAEDSWYTIYF.

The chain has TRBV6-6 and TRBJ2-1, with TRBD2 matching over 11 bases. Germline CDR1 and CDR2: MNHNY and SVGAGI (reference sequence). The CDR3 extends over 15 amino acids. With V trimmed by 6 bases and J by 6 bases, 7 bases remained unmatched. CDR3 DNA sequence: TGTGCCAGCAGCCCGACTAGCGGGACCCCCAATGAGCAGTTCTTC. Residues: CASSPTSGTPNEQFF.

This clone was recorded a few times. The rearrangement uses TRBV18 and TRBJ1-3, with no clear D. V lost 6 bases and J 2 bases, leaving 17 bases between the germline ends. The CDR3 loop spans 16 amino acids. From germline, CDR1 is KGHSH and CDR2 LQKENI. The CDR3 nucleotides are TGTGCCAGCTCCCCTCAGGTTCTGTCCGCTGGAAACACCATATATTTT. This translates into CASSPQVLSAGNTIYF.

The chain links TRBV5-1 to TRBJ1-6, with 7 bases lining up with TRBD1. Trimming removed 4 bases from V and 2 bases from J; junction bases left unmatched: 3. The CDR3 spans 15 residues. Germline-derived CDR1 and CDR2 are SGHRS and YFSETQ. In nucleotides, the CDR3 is TGCGCCAGCAGCGAAGGACAGGCCTATAATTCACCCCTCCACTTT. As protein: CASSEGQAYNSPLHF.

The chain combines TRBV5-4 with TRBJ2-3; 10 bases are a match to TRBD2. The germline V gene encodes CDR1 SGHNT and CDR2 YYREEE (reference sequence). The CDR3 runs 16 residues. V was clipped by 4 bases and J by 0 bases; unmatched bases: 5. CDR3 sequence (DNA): TGTGCCAGCAGCCCACAGCGGGGGGGGAGCACAGATACGCAGTATTTT. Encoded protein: CASSPQRGGSTDTQYF.

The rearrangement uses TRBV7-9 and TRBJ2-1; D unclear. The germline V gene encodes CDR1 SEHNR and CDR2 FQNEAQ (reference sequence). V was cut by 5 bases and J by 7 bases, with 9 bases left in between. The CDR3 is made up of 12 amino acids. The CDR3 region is CASSPQSNEQFF. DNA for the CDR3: TGTGCCAGCAGCCCTCAGTCGAATGAGCAGTTCTTC.

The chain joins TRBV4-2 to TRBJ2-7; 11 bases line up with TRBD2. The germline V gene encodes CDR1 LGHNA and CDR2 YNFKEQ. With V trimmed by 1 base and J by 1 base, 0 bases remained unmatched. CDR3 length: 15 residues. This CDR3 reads CASSQGLAGSYEQYF. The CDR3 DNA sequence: TGTGCCAGCAGCCAAGGACTAGCGGGGTCCTACGAGCAGTACTTC.

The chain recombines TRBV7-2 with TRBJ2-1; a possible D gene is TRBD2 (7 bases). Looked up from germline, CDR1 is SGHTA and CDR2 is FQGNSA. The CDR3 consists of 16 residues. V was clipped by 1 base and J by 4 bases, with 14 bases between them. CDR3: CASSLEGGVQYNEQFF. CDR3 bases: TGTGCCAGCAGCTTAGAGGGGGGGGTACAATACAATGAGCAGTTCTTC.

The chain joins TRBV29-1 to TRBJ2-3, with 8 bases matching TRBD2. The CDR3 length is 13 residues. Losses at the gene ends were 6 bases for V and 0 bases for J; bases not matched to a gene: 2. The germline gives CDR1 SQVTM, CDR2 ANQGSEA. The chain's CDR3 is CSVAGESTDTQYF. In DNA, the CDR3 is TGCAGCGTAGCGGGGGAGAGCACAGATACGCAGTATTTT.

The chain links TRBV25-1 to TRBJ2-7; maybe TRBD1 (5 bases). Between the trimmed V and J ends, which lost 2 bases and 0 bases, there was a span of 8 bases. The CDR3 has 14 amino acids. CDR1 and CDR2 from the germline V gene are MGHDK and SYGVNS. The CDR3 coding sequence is TGTGCCAGCAGTGAACAGGGCCCCTCCTACGAGCAGTACTTC. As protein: CASSEQGPSYEQYF.

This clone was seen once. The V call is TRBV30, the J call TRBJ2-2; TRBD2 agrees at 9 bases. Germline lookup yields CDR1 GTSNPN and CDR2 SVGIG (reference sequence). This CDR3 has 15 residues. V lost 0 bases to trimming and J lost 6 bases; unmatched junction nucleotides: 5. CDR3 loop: CAWSVLAGKAGELFF. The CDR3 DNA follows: TGTGCCTGGAGTGTTCTAGCGGGAAAGGCCGGGGAGCTGTTTTTT.